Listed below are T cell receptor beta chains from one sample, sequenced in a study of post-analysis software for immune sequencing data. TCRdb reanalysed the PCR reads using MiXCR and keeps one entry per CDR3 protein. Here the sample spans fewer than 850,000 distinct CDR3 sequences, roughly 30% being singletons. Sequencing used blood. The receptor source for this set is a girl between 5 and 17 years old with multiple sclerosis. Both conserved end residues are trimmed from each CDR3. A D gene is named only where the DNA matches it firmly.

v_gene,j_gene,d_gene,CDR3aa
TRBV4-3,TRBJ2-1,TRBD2,ASSQDETSGNEQF
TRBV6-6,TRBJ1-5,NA,ASSSGGGYSNQPQH
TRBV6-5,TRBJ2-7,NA,ASRAKAPGGLYEQY
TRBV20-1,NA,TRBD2,SATTSGGIYNEQY
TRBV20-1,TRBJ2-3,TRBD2,SALTSGGTAGTDTQY
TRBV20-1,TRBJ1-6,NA,SARGTANPSSYNSPLH
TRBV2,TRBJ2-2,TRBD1,ATRQGLNTGELF
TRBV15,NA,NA,ATSREGRRNIQY
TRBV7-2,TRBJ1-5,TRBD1,ASSRQGQISNQPQH
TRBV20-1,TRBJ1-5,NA,SARGTEEFNQPQH
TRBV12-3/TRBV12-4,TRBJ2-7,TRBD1,ASSPRQGLYEQY
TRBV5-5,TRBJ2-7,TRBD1,ASSFWDRGFYEQY
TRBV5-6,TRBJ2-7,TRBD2,ASSLGFRLAGFYEQY
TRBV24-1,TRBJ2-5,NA,ATSERGFEETQY
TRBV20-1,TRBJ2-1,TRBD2,SALRGVGEQF
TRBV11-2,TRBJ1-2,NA,ASSPKLRDTAFYGYT
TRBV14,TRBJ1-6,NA,ASSQEITYNSPLH
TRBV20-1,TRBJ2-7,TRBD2,SAVATLTGTSGRYEQY
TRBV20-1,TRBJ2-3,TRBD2,SATTPLAGEADTQY
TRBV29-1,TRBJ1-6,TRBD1,SVEGNGRGESPLH
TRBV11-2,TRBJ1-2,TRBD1,ASRLTGASYGYT
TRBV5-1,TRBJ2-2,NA,ASSKGGTGELF
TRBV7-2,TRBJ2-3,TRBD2,ASSLREKGTQY
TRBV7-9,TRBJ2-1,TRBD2,ASSLARGLAGGHSYNEQF
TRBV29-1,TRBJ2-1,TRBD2,SVEDRTSGRVEQF
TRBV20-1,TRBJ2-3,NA,SARDSYTGSTDTQY
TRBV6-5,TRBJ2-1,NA,ASSYGRGHAGNEQF
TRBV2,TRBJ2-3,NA,ASRSDTDTQY
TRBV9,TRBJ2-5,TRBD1,ASSASGQQETQY
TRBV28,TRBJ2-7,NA,ASSLSTVYEQY
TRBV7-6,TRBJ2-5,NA,ASSLVGQGTQY
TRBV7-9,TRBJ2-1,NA,ASSPSHNEQF
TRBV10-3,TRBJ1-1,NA,AISAAEAF
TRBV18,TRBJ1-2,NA,ASSPFGGDDSVNYGYT
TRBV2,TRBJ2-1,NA,ASTRSRGSNEQF
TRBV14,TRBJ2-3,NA,ASSQDGGGSTDTQY
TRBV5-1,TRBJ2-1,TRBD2,ASHSGGQYNEQF
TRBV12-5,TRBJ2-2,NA,ASGSYTGELF
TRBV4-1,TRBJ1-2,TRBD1,ASSQTGSGYT
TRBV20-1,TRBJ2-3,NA,SVQSGLTDMQY
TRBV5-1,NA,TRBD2,ASSPGLAGAPYEQY
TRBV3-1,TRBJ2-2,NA,ASSPLRVNTGELF
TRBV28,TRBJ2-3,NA,ASSVTGRDTQY
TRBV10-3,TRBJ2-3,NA,ATSLYAADTQY
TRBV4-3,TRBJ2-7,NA,ASGPGRGSSYEQY
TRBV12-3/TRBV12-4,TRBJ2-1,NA,ASSPTPPAHEQF
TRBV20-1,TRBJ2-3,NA,SALQRFEADTQY